This T cell receptor (beta chain) was obtained from a study of blood T cell repertoires in COVID-19. Study-level background: Acute and convalescent COVID-19 samples came from the United States, Italy and Spain. T cells, B-cell-depleted T cells, or PBMCs provided the cDNA or gDNA that served as material.

The CDR3 length is 13 residues. Germline CDR1 is LNHDA and CDR2 is SQIVND (reference sequence). V was trimmed by 0 bases and J by 8 bases, leaving 10 bases between them. Authors' methods: By means of reference gene primer amplification, nucleated cell counts were estimated. Method: immunoSEQ multiplex PCR; TCRdb's copy keeps in-frame clones and lacks some. That table is the source of V, J and clone size, and D and trimming were worked out from the DNA. Of tens of thousands of clones listed, around 79% are singletons. The clonotype comes from a man between 60 and 70 years old with acute or convalescent COVID-19. The material sequenced was peripheral blood. This chain links TRBV19 with TRBJ1-2; D is ambiguous. The CDR3 DNA follows: TGTGCCAGTAGTATAGACCCAGGCAGAGGCTACACCTTC. Translating gives CASSIDPGRGYTF.